What follows are 11 T cell receptor beta chains derived from one specimen sequenced in a study of T cell responses to AZD1222 COVID-19 vaccine. This table comes from immunoSEQ multiplex PCR, and its TCRdb copy is limited to in-frame clones, with some not included. The table shows roughly 160,000 clones, with around 90% occurring only once. Sequenced material: peripheral blood, taken on day 0 of AZD1222 vaccination. The receptors derive from an adult in good health.

In regard to this clone: Its ends do not fully match the called genes, so a read error is possible. The chain joins TRBV9 to TRBJ1-1; maybe TRBD1 (6 bases). Germline V lookup: CDR1 SGDLS, CDR2 YYNGEE. The CDR3 consists of 13 residues. DNA for the CDR3: TGTGCCAGCAGAGGCGGACAGTCAGCTGAGGCTTTCTTT. It is translated as CASRGGQSAEAFF.

Comments on this clone: An end of the junction differs from the germline gene, which may be a read error. V usage is TRBV19 and J usage is TRBJ1-1, with 7 nucleotides matching TRBD1. The germline V gene has CDR1 LNHDA and CDR2 SQIVND (reference sequence). This CDR3 spans 12 amino acids. CDR3 nucleotides: TGTGCCAGTACCAGGGGGAACTCTGAAGCTTTCTTT. This translates into CASTRGNSEAFF.

Only one count was recorded for this clone. The chain recombines TRBV5-6 with TRBJ2-3; D is perhaps TRBD2 (7 bases). Trimming left V 4 bases short and J 1 base short, with 10 bases between. Germline V CDR1 and CDR2: SGHDT, YYEEEE. The CDR3 loop spans 14 amino acids. The CDR3 loop reads CASSVGGRTDTQYF. The CDR3 DNA follows: TGTGCCAGCAGCGTCGGGGGGCGCACAGATACGCAGTATTTT. Full variable domain (outside the CDR3, taken from reference TRBV5-6 and TRBJ2-3): DAGVTQSPTHLIKTRGQQVTLRCSPKSGHDTVSWYQQALGQGPQFIFQYYEEEERQRGNFPDRFSGHQFPNYSSELNVNALLLGDSALYLCASSVGGRTDTQYFGPGTRLTVL.

The rearrangement joins TRBV27 to TRBJ1-6; D is undetermined. Germline V gene lookup returns CDR1 MNHEY and CDR2 SMNVEV (reference sequence). The CDR3 spans 13 residues. V was trimmed by 3 bases and J by 9 bases, leaving 9 bases between them. The CDR3 DNA reads TGTGCCAGCAGTTTGGGTCGGAGTTCACCCCTCCACTTT. Translated: CASSLGRSSPLHF.

The gene calls are TRBV3-1 (or the pseudogene TRBV3-2) and TRBJ1-2, with TRBD1 as a possible D gene (5 bases). The germline CDR1 and CDR2 sequences are LGHDT and YNNKEL (reference sequence). The CDR3 runs to 12 residues. V was cut by 4 bases and J by 9 bases, with 12 bases left in between. CDR3: CASSPVGGSYTF. CDR3 DNA: TGTGCCAGCAGCCCAGTTGGGGGGAGCTACACCTTC.

The gene calls are TRBV6-2 or TRBV6-3 and TRBJ1-2; D possibly corresponds to TRBD1 (5 bases). This CDR3 has 15 residues. Trimming shortened V by 2 bases and J by 6 bases, and 16 bases separated the two germline ends. The germline V gene has CDR1 MNHEY and CDR2 SVGEGT. The CDR3 DNA reads TGTGCCAGCAGTTACGGGGTCGGGGCCCCCAATGGCTACACCTTC. This sequence encodes CASSYGVGAPNGYTF.

This rearrangement joins TRBV20-1 to TRBJ2-1; unclear D gene. The CDR3 spans 11 residues. Germline CDR1 reads DFQATT; CDR2 reads SNEGSKA (reference sequence). V was trimmed by 6 bases and J by 6 bases, leaving 9 bases between them. The CDR3 sequence is CSATRVNEQFF. The CDR3 DNA reads as TGCAGTGCGACCCGGGTCAATGAGCAGTTCTTC.

CDR3 amino acids: CASSESRNGYTF. Written as DNA, the CDR3 is TGTGCCAGCAGTGAATCCAGGAATGGCTACACCTTC. This chain links TRBV2 with TRBJ1-2; D gene unclear. The CDR3 consists of 12 residues. Germline lookup yields CDR1 SNHLY and CDR2 FYNNEI. With 2 bases removed from V and 6 bases from J, the gap between germline ends came to 7 bases. Looking up the rest from reference TRBV2 and TRBJ1-2 gives the full variable domain: EPEVTQTPSHQVTQMGQEVILRCVPISNHLYFYWYRQILGQKVEFLVSFYNNEISEKSEIFDDQFSVERPDGSNFTLKIRSTKLEDSAMYFCASSESRNGYTFGSGTRLTVV.

This clone appeared a few times. The chain carries TRBV5-5 and TRBJ1-5, with D possibly matching TRBD1 (5 bases). The germline V gene has CDR1 SGHKS and CDR2 YYEKEE (reference sequence). V lost 1 base and J 3 bases, leaving 14 bases between the germline ends. The CDR3 spans 16 residues. As DNA, the CDR3 is TGTGCCAGCAGCTTGAAAGCGGGGACTTACAATCAGCCCCAGCATTTT. Translating it yields CASSLKAGTYNQPQHF. Filled out from reference TRBV5-5 and TRBJ1-5, the complete variable domain reads DAGVTQSPTHLIKTRGQQVTLRCSPISGHKSVSWYQQVLGQGPQFIFQYYEKEERGRGNFPDRFSARQFPNYSSELNVNALLLGDSALYLCASSLKAGTYNQPQHFGDGTRLSIL.

J is TRBJ1-4 and V is TRBV28; weak D call: TRBD1 (6 bases). The germline CDR1 and CDR2 sequences are MDHEN and SYDVKM. The CDR3 contains 15 residues. V lost 5 bases to trimming and J lost 7 bases, with 17 bases between them. Here the CDR3 DNA reads TGTGCCAGCAGTCGAACAGGGATAAGGGGTGAAAAACTGTTTTTT. This sequence encodes CASSRTGIRGEKLFF.

This clone was seen just once. The chain uses TRBV2 and TRBJ1-5; D gene uncertain. The CDR3 runs to 11 residues. Trimming pared 6 bases from V and 9 bases from J, leaving 9 bases between. Germline V gives CDR1 SNHLY, CDR2 FYNNEI. The CDR3 is CASSPKGPQHF. Here the CDR3 DNA reads TGTGCCAGCAGCCCGAAGGGGCCCCAGCATTTT.